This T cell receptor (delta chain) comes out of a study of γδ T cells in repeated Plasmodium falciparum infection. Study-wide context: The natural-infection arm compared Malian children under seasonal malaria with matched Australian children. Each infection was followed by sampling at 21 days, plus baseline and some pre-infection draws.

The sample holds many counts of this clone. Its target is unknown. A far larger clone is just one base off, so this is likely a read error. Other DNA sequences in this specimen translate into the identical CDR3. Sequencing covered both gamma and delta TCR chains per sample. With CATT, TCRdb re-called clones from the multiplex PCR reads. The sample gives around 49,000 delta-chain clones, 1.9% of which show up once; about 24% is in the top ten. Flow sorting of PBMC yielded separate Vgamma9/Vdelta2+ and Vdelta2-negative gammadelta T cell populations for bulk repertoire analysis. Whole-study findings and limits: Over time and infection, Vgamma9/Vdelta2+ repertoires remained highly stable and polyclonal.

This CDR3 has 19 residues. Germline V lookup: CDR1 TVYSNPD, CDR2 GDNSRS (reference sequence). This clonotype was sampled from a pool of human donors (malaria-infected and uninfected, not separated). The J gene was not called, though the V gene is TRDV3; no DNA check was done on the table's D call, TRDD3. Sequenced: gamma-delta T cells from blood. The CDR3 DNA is TGTGCCTTTAAATTCCCCTACGCCTGGGGGCTCCGCTCCTCCGATAAACTCATCTTC. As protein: CAFKFPYAWGLRSSDKLIF.